This T cell receptor (beta chain) was sequenced for a study of human CD8 memory T cell subsets. The CDR3 runs 14 residues. CDR1 is SGHVS, CDR2 FNYEAQ, per germline. Libraries targeted TCR beta using 5' RACE with UMIs. TCRdb re-analyzed the 5' RACE reads; it lists each CDR3 protein once, without DNA. Its clone listing holds about 10,000 distinct CDR3 sequences. Whole-study findings and limits: For stem-like memory and precursor exhausted T cells, diversity was similarly high, which was not true of effector memory cells.

As regards this clonotype: Its antigen is still unknown.

This TCR was sampled from a human donor in good health. This chain joins TRBV7-6 and TRBJ2-7; TCRdb picks TRBD1, but there is no DNA to check that call. Sequencing input: CD8+ T cells from PBMCs. The CDR3 loop is CASSPAGGYYEQYF. The whole variable domain, remainder taken from reference TRBV7-6 and TRBJ2-7, is GAGVSQSPRYKVTKRGQDVALRCDPISGHVSLYWYRQALGQGPEFLTYFNYEAQQDKSGLPNDRFSAERPEGSISTLTIQRTEQRDSAMYRCASSPAGGYYEQYFGPGTRLTVT.